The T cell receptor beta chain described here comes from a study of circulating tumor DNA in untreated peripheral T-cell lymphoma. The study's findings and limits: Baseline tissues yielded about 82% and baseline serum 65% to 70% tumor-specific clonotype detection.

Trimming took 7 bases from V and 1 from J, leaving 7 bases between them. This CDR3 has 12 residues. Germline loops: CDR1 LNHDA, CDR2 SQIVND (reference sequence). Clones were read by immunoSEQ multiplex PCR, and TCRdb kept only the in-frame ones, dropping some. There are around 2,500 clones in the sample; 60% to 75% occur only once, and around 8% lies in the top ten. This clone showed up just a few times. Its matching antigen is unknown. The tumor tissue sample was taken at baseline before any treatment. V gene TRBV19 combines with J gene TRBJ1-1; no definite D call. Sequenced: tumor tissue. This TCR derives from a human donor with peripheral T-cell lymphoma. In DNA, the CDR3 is TGTGCCAGTAAGGTGGGGAACACTGAAGCTTTCTTT. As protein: CASKVGNTEAFF.